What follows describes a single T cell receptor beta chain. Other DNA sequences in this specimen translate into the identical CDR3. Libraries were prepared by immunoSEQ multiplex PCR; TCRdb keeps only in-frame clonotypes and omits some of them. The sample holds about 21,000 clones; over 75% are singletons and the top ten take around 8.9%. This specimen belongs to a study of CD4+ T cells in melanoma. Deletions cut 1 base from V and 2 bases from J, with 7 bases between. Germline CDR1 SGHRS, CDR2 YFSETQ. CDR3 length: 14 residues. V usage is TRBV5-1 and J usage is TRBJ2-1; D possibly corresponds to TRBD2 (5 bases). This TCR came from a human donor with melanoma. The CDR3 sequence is CASSLYGAYNEQFF. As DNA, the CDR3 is TGCGCCAGCAGCTTGTACGGGGCCTACAATGAGCAGTTCTTC.